This is a list of T cell receptor beta chains from one sample in a study of T cell responses to AZD1222 COVID-19 vaccine. The assay was immunoSEQ multiplex PCR, and TCRdb's table has in-frame clones only and misses some. The profile shows 150,000 to 180,000 clones, about 92% of them singletons. The sample in question was peripheral blood, obtained on day 0 of AZD1222 vaccination. The receptor source for this set is an adult in good health. The CDR3 runs from the conserved cysteine through the conserved F or W. The D gene is left open where the match is weak. Clone sizes are given selectively: once, few, many, or a class where the clone is expanded.

cdr3_aa cdr3_nt d_call j_call v_call clone_size
CASSVGQSKAYEQYF TGCGCCAGCAGCGTGGGACAGTCTAAAGCCTACGAGCAGTACTTC TRBD1 TRBJ2-7 TRBV5-1 once
CASSLEFRGRGESFF TGTGCCAGCAGCTTAGAGTTTAGGGGACGGGGCGAATCTTTCTTT NA TRBJ1-1 TRBV11-3 once
CASSGGAGRSGTEAFF TGTGCCAGCAGCGGCGGTGCAGGGCGGTCGGGCACTGAAGCTTTCTTT NA TRBJ1-1 TRBV9 NA
CAISGRDRGYEQYF TGTGCCATCAGTGGCCGGGACAGGGGCTACGAGCAGTACTTC TRBD1 TRBJ2-7 TRBV10-3 NA
CATTPGGAEAFF TGTGCCACCACCCCGGGGGGCGCTGAAGCTTTCTTT NA TRBJ1-1 TRBV28 NA
CASSFPAGTGSLSNYGYTF TGTGCCAGCAGCTTTCCTGCCGGGACAGGCTCGCTTTCTAACTATGGCTACACCTTC TRBD1 TRBJ1-2 TRBV7-9 NA
CSATGQGGYGYTF TGCAGCGCGACGGGACAGGGGGGGTATGGCTACACCTTC TRBD1 TRBJ1-2 TRBV29-1 NA
CSASGDHSSYEQYF TGCAGTGCGAGTGGGGACCACAGCTCCTACGAGCAGTACTTC NA TRBJ2-7 TRBV20-1 NA
CASTPGGLRSSNEQFF TGTGCCAGCACCCCCGGGGGACTACGAAGTTCCAATGAGCAGTTCTTC TRBD2 TRBJ2-1 TRBV6-4 NA
CASSLGTSYEQYF TGTGCCAGCAGCCTCGGGACCTCCTACGAGCAGTACTTC NA TRBJ2-7 TRBV3-1/TRBV3-2 NA
CASRGAGSDTEAFF TGTGCCAGCAGGGGGGCAGGATCCGACACTGAAGCTTTCTTT NA TRBJ1-1 TRBV6-5 NA
CSGWDRGYGYTF TGCAGCGGGTGGGACAGGGGATATGGCTACACCTTC TRBD1 TRBJ1-2 TRBV29-1 few
CATTPGEGYTF TGTGCCACCACTCCAGGGGAAGGCTACACCTTC NA TRBJ1-2 TRBV15 once
CAWWGVNRVSGYTF TGTGCCTGGTGGGGGGTAAACAGAGTCAGTGGCTACACCTTC NA TRBJ1-2 TRBV30 NA
CASSVSPQGAPTDTQYF TGTGCCAGCAGTGTCAGCCCACAGGGGGCCCCCACAGATACGCAGTATTTT TRBD1 TRBJ2-3 TRBV27 NA
CASSQDLGGLAKNIQYF TGCGCCAGCAGCCAAGATCTGGGAGGACTAGCCAAAAACATTCAGTACTTC NA TRBJ2-4 TRBV4-3 NA
CAWRPPSSYNSPLHF TGTGCCTGGAGGCCCCCAAGCTCCTATAATTCACCCCTCCACTTT NA TRBJ1-6 TRBV30 NA